The clone carrying this TCR beta chain appeared a single time. Antigen specificity is unknown. Trimming shortened V by 0 bases and J by 5 bases, and 16 bases separated the two germline ends. Germline V gene data show CDR1 as MDHEN and CDR2 as SYDVKM. The length of the CDR3 is 16 residues. During the collection period, no donor immune events like infections were recorded. TCRdb's copy holds only in-frame clones and misses some; the assay was immunoSEQ multiplex PCR. The table shows 130,000 or so clones, with more than 80% occurring only once. These data are taken from a study of identifying expanded T cells in peripheral blood. Findings and caveats of the study: Approximately 1.1 clones differed between technical replicates, versus around 15 and 18 over time. Across healthy donors, higher total template counts meant significantly greater approximately two-week count variance.

This sequence joins TRBV28 and TRBJ1-1, with D possibly being TRBD1 (6 bases). The TCR comes from a person aged 18-70 years in good health. Sequencing input: blood. The DNA for the CDR3 is TGTGCCAGCAGTTTATGGACTGGGGGCGGGGTGACTGAAGCTTTCTTT. This gives the protein CASSLWTGGGVTEAFF.